This T cell receptor (beta chain) was recovered during a study of T-cell reconstitution after alpha-beta-depleted transplantation in children. This clonotype came up a few times. Library preparation (for TCRbeta) was performed with unique molecular identifiers. TCRdb re-analysed the PCR reads in MiXCR, keeping a single row per CDR3 protein. In the table there are roughly 200,000 distinct CDR3 sequences, roughly 6.8% of which are singletons. Material: PBMCs from the stem cell graft donor, obtained from the stem cell graft. The sequence came from a human donor who donated a stem cell graft to a child with Wiskott-Aldrich syndrome.

This chain's CDR3 is CATSTDSLSYEQYF. The CDR3 DNA is TGTGCCACCAGCACAGATTCTCTCTCCTACGAGCAGTACTTC. V is TRBV15 and J is TRBJ2-7; D not certain. Trimming took 4 bases from V and 0 from J, leaving 10 bases between them. The CDR3 length is 14 residues. CDR1 is LNHNV, CDR2 YYDKDF, per germline (reference sequence).